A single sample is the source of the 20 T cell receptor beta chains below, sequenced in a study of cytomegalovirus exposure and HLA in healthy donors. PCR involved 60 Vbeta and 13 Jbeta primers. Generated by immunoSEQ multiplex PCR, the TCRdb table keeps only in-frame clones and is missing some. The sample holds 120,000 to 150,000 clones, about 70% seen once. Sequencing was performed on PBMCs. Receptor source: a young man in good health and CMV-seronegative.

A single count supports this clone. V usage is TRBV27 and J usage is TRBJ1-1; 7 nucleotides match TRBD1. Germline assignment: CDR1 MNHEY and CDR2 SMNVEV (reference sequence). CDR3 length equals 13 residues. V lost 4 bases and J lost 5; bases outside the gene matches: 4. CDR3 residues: CASSWAGGTEAFF. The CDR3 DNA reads TGTGCCAGCAGTTGGGCAGGGGGGACTGAAGCTTTCTTT.

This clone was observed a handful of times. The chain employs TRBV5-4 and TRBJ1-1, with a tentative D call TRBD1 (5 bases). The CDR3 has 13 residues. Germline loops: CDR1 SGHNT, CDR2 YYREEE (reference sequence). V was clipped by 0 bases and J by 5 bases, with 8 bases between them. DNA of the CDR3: TGTGCCAGCAGCTTGGCAGGGATGACTGAAGCTTTCTTT. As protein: CASSLAGMTEAFF.

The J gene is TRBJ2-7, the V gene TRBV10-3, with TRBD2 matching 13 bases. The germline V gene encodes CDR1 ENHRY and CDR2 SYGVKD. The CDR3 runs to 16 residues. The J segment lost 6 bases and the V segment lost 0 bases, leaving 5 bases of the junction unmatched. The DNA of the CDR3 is TGTGCCATCAGTGAGTCGAGTGGACTAGCGGGAGTCGAGCAGTACTTC. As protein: CAISESSGLAGVEQYF.

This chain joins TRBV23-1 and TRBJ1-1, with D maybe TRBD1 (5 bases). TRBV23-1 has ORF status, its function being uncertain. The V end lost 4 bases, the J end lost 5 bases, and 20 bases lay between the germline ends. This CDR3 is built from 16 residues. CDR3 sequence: CASSRTDGGGNTEAFF. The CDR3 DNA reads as TGCGCCAGCAGTCGTACCGACGGGGGGGGGAATACTGAAGCTTTCTTT.

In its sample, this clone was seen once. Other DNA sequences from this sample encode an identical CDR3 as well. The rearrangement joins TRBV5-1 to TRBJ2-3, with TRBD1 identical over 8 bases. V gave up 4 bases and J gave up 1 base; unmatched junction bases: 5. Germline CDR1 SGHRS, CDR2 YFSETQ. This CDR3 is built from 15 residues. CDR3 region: CASSPGQGGTDTQYF. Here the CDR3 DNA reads TGCGCCAGCAGCCCTGGACAGGGAGGCACAGATACGCAGTATTTT.

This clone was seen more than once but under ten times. The DNA for the CDR3 is TGTGCCAGCAGCTGGCCGGGACAGGGCCAAGAGACCCAGTACTTC. This translates into CASSWPGQGQETQYF. The chain employs TRBV7-6 and TRBJ2-5; 9 bases fit TRBD1. The V gene end was trimmed by 4 bases and the J gene end by 1 base; junction bases not matched to a gene: 4. The CDR3 contains 15 residues. Germline CDR1 reads SGHVS; CDR2 reads FNYEAQ.

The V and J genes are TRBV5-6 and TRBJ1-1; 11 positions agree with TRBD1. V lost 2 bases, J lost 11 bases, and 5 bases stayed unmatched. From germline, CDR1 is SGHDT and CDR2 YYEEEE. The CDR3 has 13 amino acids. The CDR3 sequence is CASSFGQGAEAFF. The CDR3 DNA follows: TGTGCCAGCAGCTTTGGACAGGGGGCGGAGGCTTTCTTT.

CDR3 sequence (DNA): TGTGCCAGCTCACAGACAGGGGGGCTTCAGCCCCAGCATTTT. This encodes CASSQTGGLQPQHF. V and J are TRBV18 and TRBJ1-5, with 9 nucleotides matching TRBD1. V was pared by 4 bases and J by 6 bases, with 4 bases of the junction left unmatched. The CDR3 consists of 14 residues. The germline gives CDR1 KGHSH, CDR2 LQKENI.

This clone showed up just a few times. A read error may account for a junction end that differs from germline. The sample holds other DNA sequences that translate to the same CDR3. In DNA, the CDR3 is TGTGCCAGTAGTATAGTAGCAGGGGAGAGCTATAATTCCCCCCTCCACTTT. This codes for CASSIVAGESYNSPLHF. The V and J genes are TRBV19 and TRBJ1-6; tentative D call: TRBD1 (6 bases). The germline gives CDR1 LNHDA, CDR2 SQIVND (reference sequence). The CDR3 totals 17 residues.

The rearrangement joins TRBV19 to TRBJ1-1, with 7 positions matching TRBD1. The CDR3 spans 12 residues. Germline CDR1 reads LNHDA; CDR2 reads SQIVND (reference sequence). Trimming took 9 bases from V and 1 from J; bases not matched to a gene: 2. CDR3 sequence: CASRDRNTEAFF. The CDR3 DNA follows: TGTGCCAGCCGGGACAGGAACACTGAAGCTTTCTTT.

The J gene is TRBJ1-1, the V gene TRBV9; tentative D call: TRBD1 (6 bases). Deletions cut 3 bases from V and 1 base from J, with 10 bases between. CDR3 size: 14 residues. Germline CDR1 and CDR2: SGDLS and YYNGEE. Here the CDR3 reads CASSGTVRNTEAFF. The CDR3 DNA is TGTGCCAGCAGCGGGACAGTAAGGAACACTGAAGCTTTCTTT.

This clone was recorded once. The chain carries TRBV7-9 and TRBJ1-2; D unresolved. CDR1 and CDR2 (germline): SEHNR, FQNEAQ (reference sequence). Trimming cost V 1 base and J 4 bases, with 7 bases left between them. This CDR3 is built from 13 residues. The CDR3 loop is CASSLGGSYGYTF. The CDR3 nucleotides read TGTGCCAGCAGCTTAGGAGGGTCCTATGGCTACACCTTC. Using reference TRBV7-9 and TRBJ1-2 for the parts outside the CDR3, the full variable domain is DTGVSQNPRHKITKRGQNVTFRCDPISEHNRLYWYRQTLGQGPEFLTYFQNEAQLEKSRLLSDRFSAERPKGSFSTLEIQRTEQGDSAMYLCASSLGGSYGYTFGSGTRLTVV.

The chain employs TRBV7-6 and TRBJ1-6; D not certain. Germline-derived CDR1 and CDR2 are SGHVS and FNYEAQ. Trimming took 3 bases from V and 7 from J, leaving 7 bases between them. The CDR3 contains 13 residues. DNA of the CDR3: TGTGCCAGCAGCTTGGGCAGCAATTCACCCCTCCACTTT. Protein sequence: CASSLGSNSPLHF.

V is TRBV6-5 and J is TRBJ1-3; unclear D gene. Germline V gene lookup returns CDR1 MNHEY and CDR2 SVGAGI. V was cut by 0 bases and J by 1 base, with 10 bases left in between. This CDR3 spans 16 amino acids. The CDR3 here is CASSYSPQASGNTIYF. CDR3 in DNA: TGTGCCAGCAGTTACTCTCCGCAGGCGTCTGGAAACACCATATATTTT.

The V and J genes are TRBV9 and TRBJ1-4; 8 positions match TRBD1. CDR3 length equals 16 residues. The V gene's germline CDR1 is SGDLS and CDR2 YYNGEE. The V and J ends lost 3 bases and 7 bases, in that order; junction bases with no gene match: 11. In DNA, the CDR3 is TGTGCCAGCAGCGCCCGGACAGGGACCTTCGGTGAAAAACTGTTTTTT. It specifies CASSARTGTFGEKLFF.

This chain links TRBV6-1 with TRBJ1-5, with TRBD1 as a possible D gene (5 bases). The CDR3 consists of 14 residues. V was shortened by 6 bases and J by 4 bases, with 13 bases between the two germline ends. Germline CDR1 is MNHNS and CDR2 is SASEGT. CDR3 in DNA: TGTGCCAGCAGGACAACGACAGTTAATCAGCCCCAGCATTTT. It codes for CASRTTTVNQPQHF.

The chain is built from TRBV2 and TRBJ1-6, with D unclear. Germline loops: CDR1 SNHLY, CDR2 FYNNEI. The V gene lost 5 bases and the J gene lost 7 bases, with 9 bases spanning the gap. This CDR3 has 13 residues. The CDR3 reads CASSLTKNSPLHF. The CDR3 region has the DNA TGTGCCAGCAGTTTGACAAAGAATTCACCCCTCCACTTT.

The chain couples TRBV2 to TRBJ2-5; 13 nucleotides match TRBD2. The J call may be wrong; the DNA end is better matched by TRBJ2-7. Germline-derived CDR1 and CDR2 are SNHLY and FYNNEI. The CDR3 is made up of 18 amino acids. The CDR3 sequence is CASSDSRLAGGIDYEQYF. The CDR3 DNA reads TGTGCCAGCAGTGATTCGAGACTAGCGGGGGGAATTGACTACGAGCAGTACTTC.

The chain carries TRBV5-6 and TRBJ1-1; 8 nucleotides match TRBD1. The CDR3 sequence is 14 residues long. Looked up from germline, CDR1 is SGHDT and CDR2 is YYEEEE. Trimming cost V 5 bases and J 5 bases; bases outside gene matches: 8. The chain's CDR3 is CASRGRGRSTEAFF. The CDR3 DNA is TGTGCCAGCAGGGGCAGGGGGCGGAGTACTGAAGCTTTCTTT. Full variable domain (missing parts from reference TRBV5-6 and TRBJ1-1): DAGVTQSPTHLIKTRGQQVTLRCSPKSGHDTVSWYQQALGQGPQFIFQYYEEEERQRGNFPDRFSGHQFPNYSSELNVNALLLGDSALYLCASRGRGRSTEAFFGQGTRLTVV.

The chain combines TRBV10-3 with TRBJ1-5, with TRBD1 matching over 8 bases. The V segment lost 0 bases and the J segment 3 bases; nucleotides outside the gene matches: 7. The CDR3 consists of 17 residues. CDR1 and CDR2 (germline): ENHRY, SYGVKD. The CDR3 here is CAISESDRGGPNQPQHF. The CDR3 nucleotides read TGTGCCATCAGTGAGTCAGACAGGGGAGGACCCAATCAGCCCCAGCATTTT.